This T cell receptor (beta chain) is from a study of T cells expressing NK-cell markers. On the study more broadly: Sorted CD3+CD56+NKG2C+, CD3+CD56+NKG2C- and CD3+CD56-NKG2C+ T-cell subsets were beta-chain profiled. HCMV seropositivity characterized seven of the eight sequenced donors, and seronegativity one.

Germline V gene data show CDR1 as KGHDR and CDR2 as SFDVKD. The CDR3 spans 15 residues. cDNA encoding TCR beta was synthesized via 5'RACE template switching incorporating UMIs. For each CDR3 protein, TCRdb gives one entry from its re-call of the 5' RACE reads, without DNA. The repertoire shows about 460,000 distinct CDR3 sequences; the top ten hold approximately 1.4%. The origin of this receptor is a woman aged 50 to 65 in good health. V gene TRBV24-1 combines with J gene TRBJ2-6; TCRdb gives TRBD1 as the D gene, but with no DNA this cannot be confirmed. Sequenced sample: blood T cells: a sorted CD56 or NKG2C T cell subset, CD4+ or CD8+ T cells, or bulk PBMC T cells (not recorded which). CDR3 residues: CATSPGVTGANVLTF.